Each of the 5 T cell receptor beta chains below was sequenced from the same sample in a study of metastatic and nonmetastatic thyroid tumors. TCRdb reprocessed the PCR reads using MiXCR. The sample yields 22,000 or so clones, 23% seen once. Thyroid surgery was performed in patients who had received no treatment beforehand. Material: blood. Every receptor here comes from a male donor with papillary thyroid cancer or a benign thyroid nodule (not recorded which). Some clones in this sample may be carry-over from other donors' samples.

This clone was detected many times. The CDR3 is CASSFFRGAETQYF. In DNA, the CDR3 is TGTGCCAGCAGTTTTTTCAGGGGAGCGGAGACCCAGTACTTC. This rearrangement joins TRBV28 to TRBJ2-5; possible D gene TRBD1, 6 bases. This CDR3 is built from 14 residues. Deletions cut 3 bases from V and 5 bases from J, with 13 bases between. The germline CDR1 and CDR2 sequences are MDHEN and SYDVKM.

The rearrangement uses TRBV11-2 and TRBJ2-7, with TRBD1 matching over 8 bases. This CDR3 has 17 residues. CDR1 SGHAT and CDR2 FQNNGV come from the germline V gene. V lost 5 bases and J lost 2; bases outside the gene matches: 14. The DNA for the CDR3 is TGTGCCAGCAGCCCCTTCCAAAACCGGGACAGGCCCTACGAGCAGTACTTC. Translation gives CASSPFQNRDRPYEQYF. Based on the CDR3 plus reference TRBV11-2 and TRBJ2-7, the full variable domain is EAGVAQSPRYKIIEKRQSVAFWCNPISGHATLYWYQQILGQGPKLLIQFQNNGVVDDSQLPKDRFSAERLKGVDSTLKIQPAKLEDSAVYLCASSPFQNRDRPYEQYFGPGTRLTVT.

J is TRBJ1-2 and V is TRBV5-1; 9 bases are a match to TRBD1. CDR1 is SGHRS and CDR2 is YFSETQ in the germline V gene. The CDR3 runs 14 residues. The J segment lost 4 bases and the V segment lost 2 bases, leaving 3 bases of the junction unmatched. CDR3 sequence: CASSLQGAPYGYTF. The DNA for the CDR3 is TGCGCCAGCAGCTTACAGGGGGCTCCCTATGGCTACACCTTC.

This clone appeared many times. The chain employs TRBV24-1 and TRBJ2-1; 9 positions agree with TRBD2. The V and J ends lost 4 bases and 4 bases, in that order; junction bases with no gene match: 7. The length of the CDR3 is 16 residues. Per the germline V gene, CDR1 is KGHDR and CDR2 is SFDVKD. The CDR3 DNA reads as TGTGCCACCAGTGACCTGACTAGCGGTCTATACAATGAGCAGTTCTTC. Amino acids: CATSDLTSGLYNEQFF.

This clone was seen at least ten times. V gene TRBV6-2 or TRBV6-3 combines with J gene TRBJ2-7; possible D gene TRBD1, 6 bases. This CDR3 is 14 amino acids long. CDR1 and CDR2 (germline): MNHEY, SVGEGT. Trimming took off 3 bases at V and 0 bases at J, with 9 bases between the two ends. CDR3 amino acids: CASSYGGPSYEQYF. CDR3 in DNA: TGTGCCAGCAGTTATGGGGGCCCCTCCTACGAGCAGTACTTC.